This TCR beta chain emerged from a study of identical twins. A universal primer site came from template switching; cDNA carried unique molecular identifiers. Using its own MiXCR run on the 5' RACE reads, TCRdb lists one record per CDR3 protein. In the table there are roughly 470,000 distinct CDR3 sequences, roughly an eighth of which are singletons. The V end lost 2 bases, the J end lost 8 bases, and 8 bases lay between the germline ends. CDR1 MDHEN and CDR2 SYDVKM come from the germline V gene. The CDR3 sequence is 12 residues long. In this sample, this clonotype turned up a few times. Separately, the same data were catalogued under a study of yellow fever vaccine responses in identical twins.

The chain joins TRBV28 to TRBJ2-3; D unresolved. Sequencing input: CD4+ T cells sorted from blood. This sequence originates from a woman younger than 30 in good health. This chain's CDR3 is CASSLLDGTQYF. CDR3 DNA: TGTGCCAGCAGTTTACTAGACGGTACGCAGTATTTT.